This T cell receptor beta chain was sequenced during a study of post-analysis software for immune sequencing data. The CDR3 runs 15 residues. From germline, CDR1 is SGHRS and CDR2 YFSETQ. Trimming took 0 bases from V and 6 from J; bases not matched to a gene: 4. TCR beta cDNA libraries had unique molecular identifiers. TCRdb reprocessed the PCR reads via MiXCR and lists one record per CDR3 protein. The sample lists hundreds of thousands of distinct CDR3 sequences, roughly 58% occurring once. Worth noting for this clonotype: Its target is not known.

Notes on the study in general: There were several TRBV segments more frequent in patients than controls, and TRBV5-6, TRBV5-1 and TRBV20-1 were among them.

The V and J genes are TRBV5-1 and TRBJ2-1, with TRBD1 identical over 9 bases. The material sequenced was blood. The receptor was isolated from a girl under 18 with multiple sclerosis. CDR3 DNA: TGCGCCAGCAGCTTGGTACAGGGGGCTTTCAATGAGCAGTTCTTC. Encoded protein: CASSLVQGAFNEQFF.